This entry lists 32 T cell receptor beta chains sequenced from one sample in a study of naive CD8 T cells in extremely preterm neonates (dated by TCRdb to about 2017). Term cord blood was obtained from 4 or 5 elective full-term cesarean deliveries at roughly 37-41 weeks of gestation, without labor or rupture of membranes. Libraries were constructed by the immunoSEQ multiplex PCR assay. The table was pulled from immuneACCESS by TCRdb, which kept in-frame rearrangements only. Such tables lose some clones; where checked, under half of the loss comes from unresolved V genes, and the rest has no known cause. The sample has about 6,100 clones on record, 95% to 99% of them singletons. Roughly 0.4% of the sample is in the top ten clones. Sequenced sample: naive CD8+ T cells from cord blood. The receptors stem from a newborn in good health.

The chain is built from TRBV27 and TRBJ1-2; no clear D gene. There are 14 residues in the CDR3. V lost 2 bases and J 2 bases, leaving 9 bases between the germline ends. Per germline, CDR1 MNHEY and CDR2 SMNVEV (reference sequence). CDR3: CASSLLSTNYGYTF. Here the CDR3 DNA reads TGTGCCAGCAGTTTACTATCGACAAACTATGGCTACACCTTC.

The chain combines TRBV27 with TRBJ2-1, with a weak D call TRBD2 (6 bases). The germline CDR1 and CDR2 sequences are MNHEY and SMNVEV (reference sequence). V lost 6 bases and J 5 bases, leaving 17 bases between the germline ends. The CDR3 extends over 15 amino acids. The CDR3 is CASSLGSPTHNEQFF. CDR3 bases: TGTGCCAGCAGCCTCGGGAGCCCCACACACAATGAGCAGTTCTTC.

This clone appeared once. CDR3 nucleotides: TGTGCCAGCAGCCACCTCACAGATACGCAGTATTTT. Translation gives CASSHLTDTQYF. The chain combines TRBV4-2 with TRBJ2-3; D uncertain. The V end was cut by 3 bases, the J end by 2 bases, with 3 bases between. Germline CDR1 and CDR2: LGHNA and YNFKEQ. The CDR3 is 12 amino acids.

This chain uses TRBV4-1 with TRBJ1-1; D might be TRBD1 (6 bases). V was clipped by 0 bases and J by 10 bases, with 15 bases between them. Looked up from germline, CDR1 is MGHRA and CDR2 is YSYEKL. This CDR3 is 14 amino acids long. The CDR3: CASSQDEGGYGAFF. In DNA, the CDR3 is TGCGCCAGCAGCCAAGATGAAGGGGGATATGGAGCTTTCTTT.

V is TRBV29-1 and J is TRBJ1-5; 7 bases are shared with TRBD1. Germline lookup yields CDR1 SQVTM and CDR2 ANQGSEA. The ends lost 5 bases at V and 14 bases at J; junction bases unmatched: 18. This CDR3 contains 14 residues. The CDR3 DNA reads TGCAGCGTTAGAGGGGGGACAGAGGGATCTTCCGAGCATTTT. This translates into CSVRGGTEGSSEHF.

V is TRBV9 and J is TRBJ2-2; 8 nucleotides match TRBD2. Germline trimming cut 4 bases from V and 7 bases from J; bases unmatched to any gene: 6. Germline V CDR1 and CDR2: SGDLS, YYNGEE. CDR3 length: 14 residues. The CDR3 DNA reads TGTGCCAGCAGCCCGGGGGGGTGGGGCGGGGAGCTGTTTTTT. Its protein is CASSPGGWGGELFF. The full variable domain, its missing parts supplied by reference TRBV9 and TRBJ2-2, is DSGVTQTPKHLITATGQRVTLRCSPRSGDLSVYWYQQSLDQGLQFLIQYYNGEERAKGNILERFSAQQFPDLHSELNLSSLELGDSALYFCASSPGGWGGELFFGEGSRLTVL.

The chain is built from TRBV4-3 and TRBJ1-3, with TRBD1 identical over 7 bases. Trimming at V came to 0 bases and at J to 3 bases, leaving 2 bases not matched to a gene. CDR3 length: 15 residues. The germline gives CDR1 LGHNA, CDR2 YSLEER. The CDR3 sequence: CASSQDQGVGNTIYF. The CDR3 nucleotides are TGCGCCAGCAGCCAAGATCAGGGGGTTGGAAACACCATATATTTT.

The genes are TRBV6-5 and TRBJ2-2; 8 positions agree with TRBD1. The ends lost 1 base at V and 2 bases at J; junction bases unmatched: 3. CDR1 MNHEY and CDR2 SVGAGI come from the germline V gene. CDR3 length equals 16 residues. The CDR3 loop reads CASSYWTGPNTGELFF. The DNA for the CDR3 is TGTGCCAGCAGTTACTGGACAGGGCCTAACACCGGGGAGCTGTTTTTT.

The CDR3 nucleotides are TGTGCCAGTCAGGACAGGGTAGGGGACTATGGCTACACCTTC. It encodes CASQDRVGDYGYTF. This sequence joins TRBV2 and TRBJ1-2, with 8 positions matching TRBD1. Germline V gene data show CDR1 as SNHLY and CDR2 as FYNNEI. The trim removed 9 bases at V and 3 bases at J, leaving 9 bases unmatched. CDR3 length: 14 amino acids.

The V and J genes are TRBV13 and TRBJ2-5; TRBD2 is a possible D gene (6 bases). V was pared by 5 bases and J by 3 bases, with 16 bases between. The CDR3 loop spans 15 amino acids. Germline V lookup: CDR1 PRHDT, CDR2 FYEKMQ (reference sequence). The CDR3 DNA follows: TGTGCCAGCAGCCGGGCGCAGCGGGCCAAAGAGACCCAGTACTTC. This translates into CASSRAQRAKETQYF.

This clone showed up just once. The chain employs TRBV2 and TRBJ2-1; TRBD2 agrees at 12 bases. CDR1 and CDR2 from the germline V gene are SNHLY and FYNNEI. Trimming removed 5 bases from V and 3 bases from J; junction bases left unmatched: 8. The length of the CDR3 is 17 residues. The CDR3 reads CASSPRLAGAIYNEQFF. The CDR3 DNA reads TGTGCCAGCAGTCCGCGACTAGCGGGGGCTATCTACAATGAGCAGTTCTTC.

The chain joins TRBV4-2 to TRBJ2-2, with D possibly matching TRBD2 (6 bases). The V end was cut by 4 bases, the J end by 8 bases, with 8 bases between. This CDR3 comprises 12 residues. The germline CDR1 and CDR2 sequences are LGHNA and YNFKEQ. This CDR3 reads CASSRSGGELFF. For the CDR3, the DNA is TGTGCCAGCAGCCGGAGCGGGGGGGAGCTGTTTTTT.

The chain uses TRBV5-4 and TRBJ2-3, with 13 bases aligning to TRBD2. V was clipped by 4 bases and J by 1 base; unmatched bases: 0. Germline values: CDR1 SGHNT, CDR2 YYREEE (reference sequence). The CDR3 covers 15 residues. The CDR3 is CASSGLAGGTDTQYF. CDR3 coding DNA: TGTGCCAGCAGCGGACTAGCGGGGGGCACAGATACGCAGTATTTT.

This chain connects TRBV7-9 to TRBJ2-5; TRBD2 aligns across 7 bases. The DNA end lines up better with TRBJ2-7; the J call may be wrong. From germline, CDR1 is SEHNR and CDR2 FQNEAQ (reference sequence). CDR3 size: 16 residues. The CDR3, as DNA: TGTGCCAGCAGCGATAACGAGCGTCTAGCGGACTACGAGCAGTACTTC. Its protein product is CASSDNERLADYEQYF.

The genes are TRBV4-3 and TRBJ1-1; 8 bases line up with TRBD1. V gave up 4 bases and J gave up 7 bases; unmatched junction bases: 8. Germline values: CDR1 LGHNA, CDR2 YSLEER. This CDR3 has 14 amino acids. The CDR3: CASSLGQGIFEAFF. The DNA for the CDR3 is TGCGCCAGCAGCCTCGGACAGGGTATATTTGAAGCTTTCTTT.

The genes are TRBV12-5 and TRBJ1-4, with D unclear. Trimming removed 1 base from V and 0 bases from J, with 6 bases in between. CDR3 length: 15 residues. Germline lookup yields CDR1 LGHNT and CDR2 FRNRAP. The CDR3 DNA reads TGTGCTAGTGGTTTGGAGACAACAACTAATGAAAAACTGTTTTTT. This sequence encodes CASGLETTTNEKLFF.

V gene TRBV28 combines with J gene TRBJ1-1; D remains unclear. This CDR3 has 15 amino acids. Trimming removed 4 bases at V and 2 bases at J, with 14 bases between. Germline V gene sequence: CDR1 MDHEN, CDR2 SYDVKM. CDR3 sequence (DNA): TGTGCCAGCAGTTCCCCTTTTTCAGTTAACACTGAAGCTTTCTTT. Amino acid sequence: CASSSPFSVNTEAFF.

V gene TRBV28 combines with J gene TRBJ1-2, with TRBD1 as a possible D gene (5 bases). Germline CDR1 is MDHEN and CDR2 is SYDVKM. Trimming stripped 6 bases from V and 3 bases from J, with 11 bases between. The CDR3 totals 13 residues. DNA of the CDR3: TGTGCCAGCAGACGTGACAGCCACTATGGCTACACCTTC. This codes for CASRRDSHYGYTF.

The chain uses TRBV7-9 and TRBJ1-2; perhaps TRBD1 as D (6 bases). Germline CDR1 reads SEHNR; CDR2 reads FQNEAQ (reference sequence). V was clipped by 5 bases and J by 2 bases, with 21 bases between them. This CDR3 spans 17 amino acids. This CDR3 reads CASSHPSPTGTNYGYTF. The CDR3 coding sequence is TGTGCCAGCAGCCACCCAAGCCCTACAGGGACCAACTATGGCTACACCTTC. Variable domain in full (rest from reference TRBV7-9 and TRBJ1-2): DTGVSQNPRHKITKRGQNVTFRCDPISEHNRLYWYRQTLGQGPEFLTYFQNEAQLEKSRLLSDRFSAERPKGSFSTLEIQRTEQGDSAMYLCASSHPSPTGTNYGYTFGSGTRLTVV.

In DNA, the CDR3 is TGTGCCAGCAGCATACGGACCGGAGGAACAGATACGCAGTATTTT. The encoded protein is CASSIRTGGTDTQYF. This chain links TRBV11-2 with TRBJ2-3, with a weak D call TRBD2 (5 bases). Per the germline V gene, CDR1 is SGHAT and CDR2 is FQNNGV. V lost 5 bases to trimming and J lost 3 bases, with 15 bases between them. This CDR3 contains 15 residues.

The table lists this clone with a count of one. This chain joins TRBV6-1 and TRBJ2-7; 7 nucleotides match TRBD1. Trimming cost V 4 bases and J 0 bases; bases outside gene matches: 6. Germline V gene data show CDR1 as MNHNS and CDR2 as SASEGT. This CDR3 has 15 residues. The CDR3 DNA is TGTGCCAGCAGTGTTGGGACAGCGAGCTCCTACGAGCAGTACTTC. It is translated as CASSVGTASSYEQYF.

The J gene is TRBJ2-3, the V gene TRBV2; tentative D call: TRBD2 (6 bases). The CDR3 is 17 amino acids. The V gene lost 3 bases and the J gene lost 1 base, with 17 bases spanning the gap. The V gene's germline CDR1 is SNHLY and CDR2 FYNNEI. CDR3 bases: TGTGCCAGCAGTGAGGGTTTAGCGGTCCCTCGCACAGATACGCAGTATTTT. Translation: CASSEGLAVPRTDTQYF.

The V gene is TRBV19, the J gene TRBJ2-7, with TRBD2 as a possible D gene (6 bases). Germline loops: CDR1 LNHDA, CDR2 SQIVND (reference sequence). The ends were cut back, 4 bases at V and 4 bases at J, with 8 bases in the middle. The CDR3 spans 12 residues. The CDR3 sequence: CASSSGAYEQYF. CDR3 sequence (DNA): TGTGCCAGTAGTAGCGGGGCATACGAGCAGTACTTC.

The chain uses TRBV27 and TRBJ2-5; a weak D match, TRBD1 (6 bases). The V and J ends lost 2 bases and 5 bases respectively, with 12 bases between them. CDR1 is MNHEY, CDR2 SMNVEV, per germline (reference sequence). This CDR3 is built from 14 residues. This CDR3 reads CASSLGVRGETQYF. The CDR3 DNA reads TGTGCCAGCAGTTTAGGGGTCAGGGGTGAGACCCAGTACTTC.

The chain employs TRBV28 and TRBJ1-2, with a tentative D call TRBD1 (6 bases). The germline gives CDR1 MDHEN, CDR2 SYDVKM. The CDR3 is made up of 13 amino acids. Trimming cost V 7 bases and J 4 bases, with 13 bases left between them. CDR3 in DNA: TGTGCCAGCACAGGGGTGGCCGCCTATGGCTACACCTTC. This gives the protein CASTGVAAYGYTF.

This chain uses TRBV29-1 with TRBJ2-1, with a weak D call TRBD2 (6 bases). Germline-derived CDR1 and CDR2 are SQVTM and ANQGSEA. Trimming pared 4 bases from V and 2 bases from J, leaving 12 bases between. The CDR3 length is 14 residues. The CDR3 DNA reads TGCAGCGTTGGGGGCGGGACCCCCTACAATGAGCAGTTCTTC. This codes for CSVGGGTPYNEQFF.

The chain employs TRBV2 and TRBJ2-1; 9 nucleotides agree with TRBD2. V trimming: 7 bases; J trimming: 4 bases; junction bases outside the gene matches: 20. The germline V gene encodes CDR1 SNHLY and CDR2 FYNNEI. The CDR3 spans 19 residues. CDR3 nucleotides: TGTGCCAGCAACGCGGGACAGAGTATAGCGGGAGAGTCGTACAATGAGCAGTTCTTC. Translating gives CASNAGQSIAGESYNEQFF.

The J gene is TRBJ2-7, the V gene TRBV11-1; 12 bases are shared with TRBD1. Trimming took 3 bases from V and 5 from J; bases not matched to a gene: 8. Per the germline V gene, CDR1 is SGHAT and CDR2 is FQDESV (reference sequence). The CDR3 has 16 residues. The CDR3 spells CASSLETGTGGHEQYF. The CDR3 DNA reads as TGTGCCAGCAGCTTGGAAACCGGGACAGGGGGCCACGAGCAGTACTTC.

The chain's CDR3 is CASSLLGRGYEQYF. The CDR3 nucleotides are TGTGCCAGCAGTTTATTGGGGAGGGGTTACGAGCAGTACTTC. This sequence joins TRBV27 and TRBJ2-7; 7 bases are shared with TRBD2. The germline gives CDR1 MNHEY, CDR2 SMNVEV (reference sequence). This CDR3 comprises 14 residues. Trimming at V came to 1 base and at J to 4 bases, leaving 4 bases not matched to a gene.

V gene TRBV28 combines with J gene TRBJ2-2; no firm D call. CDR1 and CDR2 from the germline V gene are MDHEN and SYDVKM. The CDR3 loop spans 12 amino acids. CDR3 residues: CALGTNTGELFF. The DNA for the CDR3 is TGTGCGCTGGGCACGAACACCGGGGAGCTGTTTTTT.

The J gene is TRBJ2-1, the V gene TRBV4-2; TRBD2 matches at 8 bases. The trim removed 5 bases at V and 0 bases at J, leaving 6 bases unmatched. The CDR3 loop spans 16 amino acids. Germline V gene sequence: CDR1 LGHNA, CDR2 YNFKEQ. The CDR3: CASSLSAGVSYNEQFF. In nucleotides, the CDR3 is TGTGCCAGCAGCTTGTCAGCGGGGGTCTCCTACAATGAGCAGTTCTTC.

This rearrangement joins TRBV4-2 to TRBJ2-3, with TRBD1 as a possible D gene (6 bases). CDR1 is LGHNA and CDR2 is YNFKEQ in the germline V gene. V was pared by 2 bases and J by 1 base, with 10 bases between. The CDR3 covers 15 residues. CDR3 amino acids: CASSQPWTGTDTQYF. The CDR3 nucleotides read TGTGCCAGCAGCCAACCGTGGACAGGCACAGATACGCAGTATTTT.